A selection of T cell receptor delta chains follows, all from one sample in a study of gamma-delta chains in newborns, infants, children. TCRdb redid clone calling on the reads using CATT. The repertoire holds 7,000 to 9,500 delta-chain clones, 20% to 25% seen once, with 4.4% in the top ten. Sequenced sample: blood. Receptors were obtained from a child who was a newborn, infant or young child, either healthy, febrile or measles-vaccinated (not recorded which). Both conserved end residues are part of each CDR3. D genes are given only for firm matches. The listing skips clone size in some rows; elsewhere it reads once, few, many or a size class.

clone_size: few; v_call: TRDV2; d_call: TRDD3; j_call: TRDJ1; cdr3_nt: TGTGCCTGTGACCTCTGGGGATACGCGAAGACACAACTCATCTTT; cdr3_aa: CACDLWGYAKTQLIF
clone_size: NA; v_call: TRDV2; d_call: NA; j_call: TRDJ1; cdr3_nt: TGTGCCTGTGACTCGCTCGTAAAGTCCGATAAACTCATCTTT; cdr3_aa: CACDSLVKSDKLIF
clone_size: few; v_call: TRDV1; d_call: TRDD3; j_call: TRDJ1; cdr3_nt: TGTGCTCTTGGGGAATCCTGGACGAAGTGGATACTGGGGGATAGGACCGATAAACTCATCTTT; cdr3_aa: CALGESWTKWILGDRTDKLIF
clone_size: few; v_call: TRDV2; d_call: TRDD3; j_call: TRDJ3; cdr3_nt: TGTGCCTGTGACACCGCCCCTACTGGGGGACACCCCAGCTCCTGGGACACCCGACAGATGTTTTTC; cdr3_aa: CACDTAPTGGHPSSWDTRQMFF
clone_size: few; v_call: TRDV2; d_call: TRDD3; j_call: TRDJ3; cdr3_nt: TGTGCCTGTGACCCCATTTTACTGGGGGATACGCCTAGGGACACCCGACAGATGTTTTTC; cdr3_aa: CACDPILLGDTPRDTRQMFF
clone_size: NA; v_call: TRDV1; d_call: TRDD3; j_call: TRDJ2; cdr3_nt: TGTGCCATTGGGGAACTACGGGAGGTCGGGGGGATAGGGACAGCAAAACTCTTCTTT; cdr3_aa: CAIGELREVGGIGTAKLFF
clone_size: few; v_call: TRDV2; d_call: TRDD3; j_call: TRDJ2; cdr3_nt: TGTGCCTGTGACACTTTACTGGGGGGCCAAAACGGGGCACAACTCTTCTTT; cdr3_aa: CACDTLLGGQNGAQLFF
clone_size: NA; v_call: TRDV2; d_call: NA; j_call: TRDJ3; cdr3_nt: TGTGCCTGTGACCCTACTTCCAGCTCCTGGGACACCCGACAGATGTTTTTC; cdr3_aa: CACDPTSSSWDTRQMFF
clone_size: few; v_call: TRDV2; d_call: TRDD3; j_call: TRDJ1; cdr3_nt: TGTGCCTGTGACGCCCCCTCCGTGGGGGATACCAAACTCATCTTT; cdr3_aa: CACDAPSVGDTKLIF
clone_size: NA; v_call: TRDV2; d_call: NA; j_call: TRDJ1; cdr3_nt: TGTGCCTGTGACGGGATAAGTACCGATAAACTCATCTTT; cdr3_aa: CACDGISTDKLIF
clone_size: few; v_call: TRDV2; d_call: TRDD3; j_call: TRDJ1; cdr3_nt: TGTGCCTGTGACACGATCTCCCCTACTGGGGGATACGGCGACACCGATAAACTCATCTTT; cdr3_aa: CACDTISPTGGYGDTDKLIF
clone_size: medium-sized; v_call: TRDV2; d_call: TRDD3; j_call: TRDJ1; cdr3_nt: TGTGCCTGTGACACCGTGCAACTGGGGGATACGCTAGGAAGAAAGAACGGACTCATCTTT; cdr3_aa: CACDTVQLGDTLGRKNGLIF
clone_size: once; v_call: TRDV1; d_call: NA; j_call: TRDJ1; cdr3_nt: TGTGCTCTTGGGGAACTTGTCTTCCTAGAGTGGTTTGGGGGTTTTCCTATCACCGATAAACTCATCTTT; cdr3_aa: CALGELVFLEWFGGFPITDKLIF
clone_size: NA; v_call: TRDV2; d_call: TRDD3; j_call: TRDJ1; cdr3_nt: TGTGCCTGTGACAGACTGGGGGATACTACGCAAATCACATACACCGATAAAATCATCTTT; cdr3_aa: CACDRLGDTTQITYTDKIIF
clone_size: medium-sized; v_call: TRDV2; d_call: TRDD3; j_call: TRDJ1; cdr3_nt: TGTGCCTGTGACTCACTGGGGGAGAACACCGATAAACTCATCTTT; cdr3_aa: CACDSLGENTDKLIF
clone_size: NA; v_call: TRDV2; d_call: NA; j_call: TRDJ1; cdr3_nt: TGTGCCTGTGATCCACTCCAGATGATTGGGGCCAAGTCCGATGCCGATAAACTCATCTTT; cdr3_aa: CACDPLQMIGAKSDADKLIF
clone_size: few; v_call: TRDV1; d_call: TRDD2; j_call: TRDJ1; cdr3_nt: TGTGCTCTTGGGGGGCGCTTCCTATCACCTGTACTCGTTTACACCGATAAACTCATCTTT; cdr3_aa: CALGGRFLSPVLVYTDKLIF
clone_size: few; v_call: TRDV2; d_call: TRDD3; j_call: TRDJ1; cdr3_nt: TGTGCCTGTGACACCGTACTGGGGGATTCCCGATCCTTGTACACCGATAAACTCATCTTT; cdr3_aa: CACDTVLGDSRSLYTDKLIF
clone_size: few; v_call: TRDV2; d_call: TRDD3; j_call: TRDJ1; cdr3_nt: TGTGCCTGTGACACCGTTTGGCTGGGGGATACGTCTACCGATAAACTCATCTTT; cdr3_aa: CACDTVWLGDTSTDKLIF
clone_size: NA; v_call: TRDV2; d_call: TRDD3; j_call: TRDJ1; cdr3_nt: TGTGCCTGTGACGCCGTACTGGGGGATTCCACCCATCCGTACACCGATAAACTCATCTTT; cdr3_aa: CACDAVLGDSTHPYTDKLIF
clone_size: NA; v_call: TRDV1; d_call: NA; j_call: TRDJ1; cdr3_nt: TGTGCTATTGGGGAAAGGATTAGGAAGCGACGGGGCACAACTCACTCGTACACCGATAAACTCATCTTT; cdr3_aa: CAIGERIRKRRGTTHSYTDKLIF
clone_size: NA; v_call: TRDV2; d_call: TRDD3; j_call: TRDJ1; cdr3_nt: TGTGCCTGTGACCCTCTTCTGCTGGGGGATACGACCGATAAACTCATCTTT; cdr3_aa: CACDPLLLGDTTDKLIF
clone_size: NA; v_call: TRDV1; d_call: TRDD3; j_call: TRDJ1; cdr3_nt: TGTGCTCTTGGGGGCGACCCCAGGCCTTCCTCCTTTTACTGGGGGAGGTCTAACACCGATAAACTCATCTTT; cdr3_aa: CALGGDPRPSSFYWGRSNTDKLIF
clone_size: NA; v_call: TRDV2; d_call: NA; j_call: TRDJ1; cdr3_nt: TGTGCCTGTGACACCATAGAGGGTGGTATGACGGTGGGGGCCAACACCGATAAACTCATCTTT; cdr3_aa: CACDTIEGGMTVGANTDKLIF
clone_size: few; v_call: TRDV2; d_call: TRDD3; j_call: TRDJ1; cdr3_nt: TGTGCCTGTGACACCCTACTGGGGGATACGCAAAGCACCGATAAACTCATCTTT; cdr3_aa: CACDTLLGDTQSTDKLIF
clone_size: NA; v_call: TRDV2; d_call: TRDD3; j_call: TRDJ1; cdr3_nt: TGTGCCTGTGACGCCATACTGGGGGCCACCCGGATCACCGATAAACTCATCTTT; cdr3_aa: CACDAILGATRITDKLIF
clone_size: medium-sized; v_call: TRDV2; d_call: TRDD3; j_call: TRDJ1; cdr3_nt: TGTGCCTGTGACCTTTTACTGGGGGATACGCGAAAGGGTGAGGCGAGGTACACCGATAAACTCATCTTT; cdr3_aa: CACDLLLGDTRKGEARYTDKLIF
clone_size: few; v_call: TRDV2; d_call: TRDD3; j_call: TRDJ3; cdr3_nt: TGTGCCCGTGACGAAGGGGGATACGCGTCATGGGACACCCGACAGATGTTTTTC; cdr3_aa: CARDEGGYASWDTRQMFF
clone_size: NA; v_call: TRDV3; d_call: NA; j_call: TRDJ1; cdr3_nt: TGTGCCCTCGGGGGGGGCCCCAATAAACTCATCTTT; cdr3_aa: CALGGGPNKLIF
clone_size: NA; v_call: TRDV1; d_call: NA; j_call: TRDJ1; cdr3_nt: TGTGCTATTGGGGAAATACCCCCTTCTTCCTCCATCCCCTACTGGGGTTTTGATAAACTCATCTTT; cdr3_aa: CAIGEIPPSSSIPYWGFDKLIF
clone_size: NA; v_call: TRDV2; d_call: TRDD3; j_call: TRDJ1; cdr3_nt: TGTGCCTGTTCAATACTGGGGATACCCAAGGCCGATAAACTCATCTTT; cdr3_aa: CACSILGIPKADKLIF
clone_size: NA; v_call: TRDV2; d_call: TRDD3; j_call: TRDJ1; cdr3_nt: TGTGCCTGTGACCGACTGGGGGATACAACCAATAAACTCATCTTT; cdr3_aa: CACDRLGDTTNKLIF
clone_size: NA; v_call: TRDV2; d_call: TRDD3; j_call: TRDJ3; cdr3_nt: TGTGCCTGTGACACCGTGTTTACTACTGGGGGACGTTCTAGCTCCTGGGACACCCGAAAGATGTTTTTC; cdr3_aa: CACDTVFTTGGRSSSWDTRKMFF
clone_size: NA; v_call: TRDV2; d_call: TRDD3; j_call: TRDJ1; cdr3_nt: TGCGCCTGTGGCACTATACTGGGGGATACGGTGTACACCGATAAACTCATCTTT; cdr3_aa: CACGTILGDTVYTDKLIF
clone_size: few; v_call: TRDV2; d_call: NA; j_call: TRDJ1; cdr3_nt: TGTGCCTGTGACCCCGTCGGGGACCATGTACACACCGATAAACTCATCTTT; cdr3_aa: CACDPVGDHVHTDKLIF
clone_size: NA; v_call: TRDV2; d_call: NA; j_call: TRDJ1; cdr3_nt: TGTGCCTATGACGAACTGGAGTACACCGATAAACTCATCTTT; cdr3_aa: CAYDELEYTDKLIF
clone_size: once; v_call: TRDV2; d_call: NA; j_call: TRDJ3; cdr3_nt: TGTGCCTGTGACACCGTGCGTACTAGGGGTCCGATTCGCTCCTGGGACACCCGACAGATGTTTTTC; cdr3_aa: CACDTVRTRGPIRSWDTRQMFF
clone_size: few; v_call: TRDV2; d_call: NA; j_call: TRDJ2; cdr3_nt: TGTGCCTGTGACACCCTCCCGGTCGCTAAGGGGCCGACAGCGCAACTCTTCTTT; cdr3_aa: CACDTLPVAKGPTAQLFF
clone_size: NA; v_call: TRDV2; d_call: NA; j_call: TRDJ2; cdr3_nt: TGTGCCTGTGACACCAGTTCTGGGGCCGACTTGACAGCACAACTCTTCTTT; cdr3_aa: CACDTSSGADLTAQLFF
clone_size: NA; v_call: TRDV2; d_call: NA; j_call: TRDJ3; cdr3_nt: TGTGCCTGTGACACCGTTAGTTCTAGCTCCTGGGACACCCGACAGATGTTTTTC; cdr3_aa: CACDTVSSSSWDTRQMFF
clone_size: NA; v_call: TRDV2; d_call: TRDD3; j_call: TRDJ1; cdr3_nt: TGTGCCGCTGATTTACTGGGGGCCCTGGCGGGTAAACTCATCTTT; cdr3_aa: CAADLLGALAGKLIF
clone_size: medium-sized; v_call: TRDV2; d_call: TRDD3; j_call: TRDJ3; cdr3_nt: TGTGCCTGTGAGCCCGTACTGGGGGATACGCCAACCTGGGACACCCGACAGATGTTTTTC; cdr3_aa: CACEPVLGDTPTWDTRQMFF
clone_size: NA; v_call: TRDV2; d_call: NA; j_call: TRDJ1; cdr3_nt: TGTGCCCGTGACACCGCTGGGGAAGACACCGATAAACTCATCTTT; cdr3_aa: CARDTAGEDTDKLIF
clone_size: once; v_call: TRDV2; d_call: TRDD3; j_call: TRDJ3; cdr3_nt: TGTGCCTGTGACACCGTGAACAGGCTGGGGGATAGAGACTGGAACACCCGACAGGTGTTTTTC; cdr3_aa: CACDTVNRLGDRDWNTRQVFF
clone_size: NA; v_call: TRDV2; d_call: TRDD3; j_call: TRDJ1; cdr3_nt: TGTGCCTGTGACACCGTGTCCAACTGGGGGGGATCCCATAAACTCATCTTT; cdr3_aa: CACDTVSNWGGSHKLIF
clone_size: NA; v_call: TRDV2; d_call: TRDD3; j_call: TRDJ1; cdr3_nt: TGTGCCCGTGACGTACTGGGGGATACTAAACTCATCTTT; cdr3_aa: CARDVLGDTKLIF
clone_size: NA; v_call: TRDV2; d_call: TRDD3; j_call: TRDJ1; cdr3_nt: TGTGCCTGTGACAACCTTTACGGACTGGGGGATAGAGAATCTGGCACCGATAAACTCATCTTT; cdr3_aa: CACDNLYGLGDRESGTDKLIF
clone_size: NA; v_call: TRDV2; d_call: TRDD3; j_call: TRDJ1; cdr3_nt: TGTGCCTGTGACATCTGGGGGGTTACCGATAAACTCATCTTT; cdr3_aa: CACDIWGVTDKLIF
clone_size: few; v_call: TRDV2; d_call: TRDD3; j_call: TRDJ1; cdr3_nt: TGTGCCGTGTACTCGGTACTGGGGGATACGTCTAGCCCCGATAAACTCATCTTT; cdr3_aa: CAVYSVLGDTSSPDKLIF
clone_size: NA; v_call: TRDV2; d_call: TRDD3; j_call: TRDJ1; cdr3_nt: TGTGCCTGTGACTCTCTACACGGCCCTACGCTGGGGGATTCCAAGGAAGCCGATAAACTCATCTTT; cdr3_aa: CACDSLHGPTLGDSKEADKLIF
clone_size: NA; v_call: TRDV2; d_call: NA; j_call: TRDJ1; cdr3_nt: TGTGCCTGTGACACCGTCCAGATTCGACCTCCGAGGCCTGTCGATAAACTCATCTTT; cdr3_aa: CACDTVQIRPPRPVDKLIF
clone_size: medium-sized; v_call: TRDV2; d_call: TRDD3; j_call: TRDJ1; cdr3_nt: TGTGCCTGTGACCGGCTTACTGGGGGATACAAGGTGGTGGTATCCGATAAACTCATCTTT; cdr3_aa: CACDRLTGGYKVVVSDKLIF
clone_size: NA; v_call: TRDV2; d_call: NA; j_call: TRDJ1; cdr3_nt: TGTGCCTGTGACACCTTACGGGGGGGTAAGCCCTCCAAGTACACCGATAAAATCATCTTT; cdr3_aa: CACDTLRGGKPSKYTDKIIF
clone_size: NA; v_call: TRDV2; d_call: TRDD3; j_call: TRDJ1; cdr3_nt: TGTGCCTGTGACTCCATCGTACTGGGGGACCCTAGTGGGCTCATCTTT; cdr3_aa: CACDSIVLGDPSGLIF
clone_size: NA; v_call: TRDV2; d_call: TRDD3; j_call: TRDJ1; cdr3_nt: TGTGCCTGTGACGGGCTTCCCGATACTGGGGGATTTGACACCGATAAACTCATCTTT; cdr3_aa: CACDGLPDTGGFDTDKLIF
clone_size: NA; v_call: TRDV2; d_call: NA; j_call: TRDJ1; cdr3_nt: TGTGCCTGTGACCCCGTCGGGGGGAGGTACACCGATAAACTCATCTTT; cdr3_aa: CACDPVGGRYTDKLIF
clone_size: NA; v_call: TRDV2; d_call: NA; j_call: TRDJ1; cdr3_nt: TGTGCCTGTGACACCTCAGCTGGGGAGACGTCGTACACCGATAAAATCATCTTT; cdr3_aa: CACDTSAGETSYTDKIIF